Shown below are 10 T cell receptor beta chains from a single sample sequenced in a study of T cells in women clearing cervical HPV infection. Here immunoSEQ multiplex PCR was the method, and the copy in TCRdb shows in-frame clones only, minus some. Its table lists some 20,000 clones. The material sequenced was blood buffy coat. These receptors came from a woman aged 18 to 69 with a cervical HPV16 infection that either progressed to CIN3+ or cleared (not recorded which).

With respect to this clone: The read terminates 3 residues before the CDR3 end, so the remaining end is supplied by the germline J gene. The V call is TRBV5-5, the J call TRBJ1-4; 7 bases map to TRBD1. The trim removed 5 bases at V and 3 bases at J, leaving 7 bases unmatched. The CDR3 is made up of 15 amino acids. Germline V CDR1 and CDR2: SGHKS, YYEKEE (reference sequence). CDR3 in amino acids: CASSREGAPNEKLFF. The covered CDR3 bases are TGTGCCAGCAGTCGGGAGGGGGCACCTAATGAAAAA.

As to this clone: Coverage ceases 3 residues before the CDR3 finishes, and the germline J gene fills in the end. The chain uses TRBV4-1 and TRBJ1-2, with D tentatively TRBD1 (5 bases). V dropped 0 bases and J dropped 4 bases, with 9 bases sitting between them. This CDR3 spans 14 amino acids. CDR1 is MGHRA, CDR2 YSYEKL, per germline. The CDR3 here is CASSQDQGFYGYTF. CDR3 bases read: TGCGCCAGCAGCCAAGATCAGGGCTTCTATGGC.

Details on this clone: The CDR3 goes on 3 residues after the read ends, and that part is filled in from the germline J gene. V and J are TRBV5-1 and TRBJ1-4, with a tentative D call TRBD1 (5 bases). Trimming shortened V by 3 bases and J by 1 base, and 10 bases separated the two germline ends. Germline CDR1 SGHRS, CDR2 YFSETQ. The length of the CDR3 is 15 residues. The part of the CDR3 DNA that was read is TGCGCCAGCAGCTCCAACAGGATAACTAATGAAAAA. Protein: CASSSNRITNEK. The complete CDR3 protein is CASSSNRITNEKLFF.

About this clone itself: Sequencing ends 3 residues short of the CDR3 end; the germline J gene provides the rest. The V gene is TRBV5-1, the J gene TRBJ2-2; 7 nucleotides match TRBD1. The CDR3 consists of 15 residues. Germline V lookup: CDR1 SGHRS, CDR2 YFSETQ. V gave up 2 bases and J gave up 4 bases; unmatched junction bases: 5. The CDR3 reads CASSFFTGVTGELFF. The sequenced part of the CDR3 DNA is TGCGCCAGCAGCTTTTTTACAGGGGTCACCGGGGAG.

With regard to this clone: The read ends 3 residues before the CDR3 terminus; that terminus is restored from the germline J gene. The sample has other DNA sequences that encode this CDR3 too. The J gene is TRBJ1-6, the V gene TRBV20-1; no firm D call. CDR1 and CDR2 from the germline V gene are DFQATT and SNEGSKA (reference sequence). V was clipped by 0 bases and J by 8 bases, with 11 bases between them. The CDR3 extends over 14 amino acids. CDR3 amino acids: CSAREPRGHSPLHF. The sequenced part of the CDR3 DNA is TGCAGTGCTAGAGAACCCAGAGGGCATTCACCC.

Note on this clone: The CDR3 extends 3 residues past the end of the read, so its final part is completed from the germline J gene. The chain is built from TRBV7-2 and TRBJ1-6; 8 bases map to TRBD1. The CDR3 covers 15 residues. Looked up from germline, CDR1 is SGHTA and CDR2 is FQGNSA. The V and J ends lost 3 bases and 5 bases, in that order; junction bases with no gene match: 3. The CDR3 loop reads CASSFMDRDNSPLHF. CDR3 DNA, as far as it was read: TGTGCCAGCAGCTTTATGGACAGGGATAATTCACCC.

In regard to this clone: The read falls 3 residues short of the CDR3 end, and the missing part is taken from the germline J gene. The rearrangement joins TRBV30 to TRBJ2-1, with 12 positions matching TRBD1. From germline, CDR1 is GTSNPN and CDR2 SVGIG (reference sequence). The CDR3 has 15 residues. With V trimmed by 4 bases and J by 8 bases, 9 bases remained unmatched. Incomplete CDR3 DNA: TGTGCCTGGACGTTAGGGACAGGGGGCGGGGATGAG. Translation gives CAWTLGTGGGDE. The full CDR3 reads CAWTLGTGGGDEQFF.

Of note for this clone: The read halts 3 residues ahead of the CDR3 end, with the missing end drawn from the germline J gene. This chain uses TRBV20-1 with TRBJ2-5; tentative D call: TRBD2 (5 bases). This CDR3 comprises 17 residues. V was shortened by 0 bases and J by 4 bases, with 21 bases between the two germline ends. Germline assignment: CDR1 DFQATT and CDR2 SNEGSKA (reference sequence). Incomplete CDR3 DNA: TGCAGTGCTAGAGACACCCTAAGCGGCCTACATAGAGAGACC. Translated, it gives CSARDTLSGLHRET. The whole CDR3 reads CSARDTLSGLHRETQYF.

Remarks on this clone: The junction departs from germline at one end; a sequencing error may be responsible. Sequencing ends 3 residues short of the CDR3 end; the germline J gene provides the rest. The chain is built from TRBV4-2 and TRBJ2-5, with TRBD1 matching over 8 bases. In germline, CDR1 is LGHNA, CDR2 YNFKEQ. The CDR3 loop spans 17 amino acids. Partial CDR3 DNA: TGCGCCAGCAGCCAAGATCTCCCAGGGGGCATGAGAGAGACC. This sequence encodes CASSQDLPGGMRET. The whole CDR3 region reads CASSQDLPGGMRETQYF.

For this clone: Read data end 3 residues before the CDR3 end; the end is taken from the germline J gene. The chain is built from TRBV12-5 and TRBJ2-5; 8 positions agree with TRBD1. V dropped 1 base and J dropped 5; count of bases not matched to a gene: 9. This CDR3 is built from 16 residues. Germline CDR1 reads LGHNT; CDR2 reads FRNRAP. This CDR3 reads CASGLDLDRERETQYF. The covered CDR3 bases are TGTGCTAGTGGTTTGGACCTGGACAGGGAACGTGAGACC.